The 19 T cell receptor beta chains given below trace back to one sample, sequenced in a study of OX40 agonist ivuxolimab in advanced cancers. The method was immunoSEQ multiplex PCR; TCRdb's version includes in-frame clones alone and lacks a portion of them. The sample records about 80,000 clones, over 80% being singletons. The sequencing used CD4+ or CD8+ T cells sorted from blood, collected in a trial of the OX40 agonist ivuxolimab. The receptors were gathered from an adult with an advanced solid tumor such as melanoma, head and neck, liver or kidney cancer.

V gene TRBV7-9 combines with J gene TRBJ1-1; D not certain. Germline CDR1 SEHNR, CDR2 FQNEAQ (reference sequence). The ends were cut back, 1 base at V and 0 bases at J, with 9 bases in the middle. This CDR3 is built from 15 residues. CDR3 sequence: CASSLGRTMNTEAFF. The CDR3 region has the DNA TGTGCCAGCAGCTTAGGGCGGACCATGAACACTGAAGCTTTCTTT.

This chain links TRBV2 with TRBJ2-1, with D possibly TRBD1 on 6 matching bases. CDR1 and CDR2 from the germline V gene are SNHLY and FYNNEI. Trimming shortened V by 6 bases and J by 0 bases, and 12 bases separated the two germline ends. This CDR3 has 15 amino acids. CDR3 region: CASRKGGSSYNEQFF. The CDR3 region has the DNA TGTGCCAGCAGAAAAGGGGGTAGCTCCTACAATGAGCAGTTCTTC.

The J gene is TRBJ2-3, the V gene TRBV30, with 10 bases identical to TRBD2. There are 15 residues in the CDR3. J lost 4 bases, V lost 3 bases, and 7 bases had no gene match. CDR1 and CDR2 (germline): GTSNPN, SVGIG (reference sequence). This CDR3 reads CAWRRRAGGPDTQYF. CDR3 sequence (DNA): TGTGCCTGGAGACGACGAGCGGGGGGGCCAGATACGCAGTATTTT.

The chain carries TRBV11-2 and TRBJ1-2; D remains ambiguous. V lost 1 base and J lost 4, with 16 bases in between. CDR1 and CDR2 (germline): SGHAT, FQNNGV. The CDR3 covers 16 residues. The CDR3 DNA follows: TGTGCCAGCAGCTTAGGGGGTGGAGACTCGCCCTATGGCTACACCTTC. It specifies CASSLGGGDSPYGYTF.

The rearrangement joins TRBV27 to TRBJ1-5; TRBD1 aligns across 7 bases. This CDR3 is 15 amino acids long. Germline trimming cut 6 bases from V and 2 bases from J; bases unmatched to any gene: 7. Germline CDR1 and CDR2: MNHEY and SMNVEV (reference sequence). In nucleotides, the CDR3 is TGTGCCAGCAGCAACCAGGGGGTAGGCAATCAGCCCCAGCATTTT. Amino acids: CASSNQGVGNQPQHF.

The V gene is TRBV25-1, the J gene TRBJ2-3, with 7 bases aligning to TRBD2. CDR3 length equals 12 residues. The V gene end was trimmed by 2 bases and the J gene end by 14 bases; junction bases not matched to a gene: 7. Germline CDR1 reads MGHDK; CDR2 reads SYGVNS. The CDR3 loop is CASSEPGGKRYF. The CDR3 bases are TGTGCCAGCAGTGAACCCGGGGGGAAGAGGTATTTT.

V and J are TRBV6-5 and TRBJ2-7, with TRBD1 matching over 9 bases. With 8 bases clipped from V and 6 bases from J, the junction kept 8 bases outside the gene matches. The CDR3 spans 13 residues. Germline CDR1 and CDR2: MNHEY and SVGAGI. DNA of the CDR3: TGTGCCAGCTCTTGGGGACAGGGAATCGAGCAGTACTTC. This sequence encodes CASSWGQGIEQYF.

V gene TRBV7-9 combines with J gene TRBJ2-5; tentative D call: TRBD2 (5 bases). This CDR3 comprises 14 residues. Germline V CDR1 and CDR2: SEHNR, FQNEAQ (reference sequence). Trimming stripped 0 bases from V and 2 bases from J, with 7 bases between. The CDR3 nucleotides are TGTGCCAGCAGCTTAGCAACGGGGCAAGAGACCCAGTACTTC. Encoded protein: CASSLATGQETQYF.

This chain connects TRBV7-9 to TRBJ2-7; 8 bases are shared with TRBD2. The CDR3 contains 17 residues. Germline V gene lookup returns CDR1 SEHNR and CDR2 FQNEAQ (reference sequence). Trimming removed 5 bases from V and 2 bases from J; junction bases left unmatched: 14. As DNA, the CDR3 is TGTGCCAGCAGCCCGGCGGTCCCGGGACTAGGAGCCTACGAGCAGTACTTC. This encodes CASSPAVPGLGAYEQYF.

The V gene is TRBV4-1, the J gene TRBJ2-7; D ambiguous. Germline lookup yields CDR1 MGHRA and CDR2 YSYEKL. Trimming cost V 4 bases and J 0 bases, with 7 bases left between them. The CDR3 contains 13 residues. The CDR3 sequence: CASSPASSYEQYF. CDR3 bases: TGCGCCAGCAGCCCAGCTAGCTCCTACGAGCAGTACTTC.

As DNA, the CDR3 is TGTGCCAGTAGTCGACTAGCTTGGAGCGGGGAGCTGTTTTTT. Protein: CASSRLAWSGELFF. This chain connects TRBV19 to TRBJ2-2; 7 bases are shared with TRBD2. The CDR3 extends over 14 amino acids. CDR1 is LNHDA, CDR2 SQIVND, per germline (reference sequence). The V gene end was trimmed by 5 bases and the J gene end by 7 bases; junction bases not matched to a gene: 7.

The chain uses TRBV7-3 and TRBJ2-4, with D perhaps matching TRBD2 (7 bases). This CDR3 spans 19 amino acids. V lost 1 base and J 3 bases, leaving 22 bases between the germline ends. Germline V gene data show CDR1 as SGHTA and CDR2 as FQGTGA. The CDR3 DNA is TGTGCCAGCAGCTTAAGCCCCTCCGATGAAGGGGGGGACAAAAACATTCAGTACTTC. Translation: CASSLSPSDEGGDKNIQYF.

The chain recombines TRBV9 with TRBJ2-2; D is perhaps TRBD2 (5 bases). This CDR3 region has 15 residues. Trimming removed 0 bases from V and 4 bases from J, with 10 bases in between. Germline CDR1 and CDR2: SGDLS and YYNGEE. CDR3 nucleotide sequence: TGTGCCAGCAGCGTAGTCGGGGTTATCACCGGGGAGCTGTTTTTT. Its protein product is CASSVVGVITGELFF.

The CDR3 bases are TGTGCCAGCAGACAGGCCTCCGATACGCAGTATTTT. Translating gives CASRQASDTQYF. This chain links TRBV5-6 with TRBJ2-3; tentatively, D is TRBD1 (5 bases). The CDR3 runs 12 residues. Germline V gene sequence: CDR1 SGHDT, CDR2 YYEEEE. V was pared by 5 bases and J by 6 bases, with 10 bases between.

The chain couples TRBV7-9 to TRBJ2-1, with 9 positions matching TRBD1. With 5 bases clipped from V and 7 bases from J, the junction kept 12 bases outside the gene matches. Germline V gives CDR1 SEHNR, CDR2 FQNEAQ (reference sequence). This CDR3 contains 16 residues. The CDR3 nucleotides are TGTGCCAGCAGCCCCCTACGCTCGGGGACAGGGAATGAGCAGTTCTTC. Its protein product is CASSPLRSGTGNEQFF.

V and J are TRBV7-6 and TRBJ1-5, with 12 nucleotides matching TRBD1. In germline, CDR1 is SGHVS, CDR2 FNYEAQ. The ends lost 6 bases at V and 6 bases at J; junction bases unmatched: 6. There are 15 residues in the CDR3. The CDR3 sequence: CASSPGTGGTQPQHF. DNA for the CDR3: TGTGCCAGCAGTCCCGGGACAGGGGGCACTCAGCCCCAGCATTTT.

The genes are TRBV9 and TRBJ2-3, with 9 bases aligning to TRBD1. The CDR3 totals 13 residues. V was clipped by 10 bases and J by 4 bases; unmatched bases: 7. Germline assignment: CDR1 SGDLS and CDR2 YYNGEE. The CDR3 bases are TGTGCCGGTTCGACAGGGGGTGCAGATACGCAGTATTTT. Residues: CAGSTGGADTQYF.

This chain links TRBV21-1 with TRBJ2-3; the table gives TRBD2 as D, unverified against the DNA. TRBV21-1 is designated a pseudogene. This CDR3 is 15 amino acids long. CDR3 DNA sequence: TGTGCCAGCAGCAAAGGCGGGGGGCAGGCAGATACGCAGTATTTT. Translating gives CASSKGGGQADTQYF.

The chain joins TRBV5-1 to TRBJ2-7, with D perhaps matching TRBD1 (6 bases). CDR1 and CDR2 from the germline V gene are SGHRS and YFSETQ. Trimming took 7 bases from V and 0 from J, leaving 11 bases between them. The CDR3 runs to 13 residues. CDR3 residues: CASGGSSSYEQYF. The CDR3 DNA follows: TGCGCCAGCGGGGGCTCCAGCTCCTACGAGCAGTACTTC.